A few counts support the clone carrying this TCR beta chain. The antigen remains undetermined. The germline V gene has CDR1 SGHKS and CDR2 YYEKEE (reference sequence). CDR3 length: 15 residues. V was shortened by 4 bases and J by 5 bases, with 19 bases between the two germline ends. The sample is drawn from a study of T cells in localized non-small cell lung cancer. Whole-study results and caveats: The tumor had only one region sequenced, so heterogeneity remains possible.

Only in-frame clones appear in the TCRdb table, and some are missing; sequencing was by immunoSEQ multiplex PCR. The sample has about 34,000 clones, roughly 78% seen once. The sequence came from a male donor at least 60 years old with stage II squamous cell lung carcinoma. The rearrangement links TRBV5-5 to TRBJ2-7, with a possible D match to TRBD1 (5 bases). Sequencing used peripheral blood, obtained before any cancer treatment. CDR3 amino acids: CASSPNRRGRDEQYF. CDR3 coding DNA: TGTGCCAGCAGCCCCAACCGACGCGGCAGGGACGAGCAGTACTTC.